The entry that follows covers one T cell receptor (beta chain) sequence. The specificity of this receptor is unknown. Within one base of it there is no much larger clone, and no base qualities were kept. RNA was extracted with the RNeasy kit and 0.5 to 1 ug was reverse transcribed using random hexamers. The immunoSEQ multiplex PCR assay, which covers 54 Vbeta and 13 Jbeta segments, was used to amplify TCR beta CDR3 regions. Bias from PCR amplification was corrected by using a synthetic template baseline for primer optimization and for computational correction. On the authors' methods: Reads were annotated to V, D and J genes per IMGT and analyzed with immunoSEQ Analyzer, keeping only productive sequences. To calculate clonality, Shannon entropy was normalized by log2 of the number of productive unique sequences and then subtracted from one. Public and private clones were assessed among the 100 most prevalent clones of each patient and control. Clones were defined as Susac-specific if absent from the healthy and MS cohorts, from 1052 published viral clones and from other ImmuneACCESS disease sequences. TCRdb ran its own pipeline on the public reads, namely fastp trimming at Q25 and MiXCR clone calling, and kept in-frame beta chains. Duplicate CDR3 protein sequences are folded into a single record with the most common DNA and genes. The V and J calls, along with clone size, are taken from TCRdb and not from the paper's own processing. Across this sample there are about 400,000 distinct CDR3 sequences, with around 85% seen only once. The ten most abundant clones make up roughly 0.11% of the sample.

The data are from a study of CD8 T cells in Susac syndrome (dated by TCRdb to the late 2010s). At the level of the whole study: Whether CD8+ T cell activation and differentiation in Susac syndrome was antigen driven was tested using repertoire sequencing. CD8+ T cell repertoire clonality was compared between more than 9 healthy donors, approximately 14 Susac syndrome patients and 15 or so multiple sclerosis patients.

Beyond this particular receptor, the publication reports: The TCR sequencing and HLA analysis was acknowledged to have included a relatively small number of individuals.

V ends up 5 bases short and J 8 bases short, with an unmatched junction base count of 15. Reading the germline V gene (reference sequence) gives CDR1 LGHDT and CDR2 YNNKEL. The CDR3 sequence holds 17 residues, the cysteine and phenylalanine included. CDR3 DNA only is kept here, 51 bases in frame from base 1. Peripheral blood CD8+ and CD4+ T cells from healthy donors, Susac syndrome patients and multiple sclerosis patients were profiled by high-throughput TCR beta sequencing. Multiple sclerosis controls were treatment-naive patients with stable or active relapsing-remitting disease fulfilling revised McDonald criteria. Bulk CD8+ and CD4+ T cells were purified by magnetic negative isolation, while CD8+ TEMRA cells were enriched using FACS. Blood was drawn into EDTA tubes, processed within 24 hours, and PBMCs were isolated by density gradient centrifugation. PBMCs intended for TCR sequencing were frozen in liquid nitrogen and were later thawed in a 37 degrees C water bath. Purity of sorted or isolated CD4+, CD8+ and CD8+ TEMRA cells was at least 90%.

The sequence links TRBV3-1 to TRBJ2-4; 10 bases in the middle match TRBD2. What was sequenced was CD8+ T cells from PBMCs. The sequence derives from a human donor with multiple sclerosis. The DNA is TGTGCCAGCAGCTCCGGACTAGCGGCCCTACTAGAGGACATTCAGTACTTC. Its protein reads: CASSSGLAALLEDIQYF.